These 19 T cell receptor beta chains share one sample of origin, sequenced in a study of a mutant IDH1 vaccine in newly diagnosed glioma. The table came from immunoSEQ multiplex PCR; TCRdb's copy has only in-frame clones and leaves some out. This table holds around 56,000 clones, more than 90% found once. This sample's time point: baseline, week 1 (first vaccination visit). Treatment here: pre-vaccination baseline after standard-of-care therapy. This material consisted of PBMCs, taken from a glioma patient treated with radiotherapy, temozolomide or both. The receptors here all came from a man aged 50 to 59 with glioma.

The rearrangement uses TRBV6-5 and TRBJ2-5; perhaps TRBD2 as D (5 bases). Per germline, CDR1 MNHEY and CDR2 SVGAGI. CDR3 length: 15 residues. With 2 bases removed from V and 0 bases from J, the gap between germline ends came to 10 bases. The CDR3 reads CASSYGLPYQETQYF. In nucleotides, the CDR3 is TGTGCCAGCAGTTACGGACTCCCGTACCAAGAGACCCAGTACTTC.

The genes are TRBV7-9 and TRBJ1-1; the match to TRBD1 covers 7 bases. V shed 8 bases, J shed 4 bases, and the junction held 10 bases outside the gene matches. The germline CDR1 and CDR2 sequences are SEHNR and FQNEAQ (reference sequence). This CDR3 has 14 amino acids. The CDR3 here is CASGPWTGLTEAFF. Written as DNA, the CDR3 is TGTGCCAGCGGTCCCTGGACAGGCCTCACTGAAGCTTTCTTT.

V usage is TRBV9 and J usage is TRBJ2-1; 8 nucleotides line up with TRBD1. Germline assignment: CDR1 SGDLS and CDR2 YYNGEE. The CDR3 runs 15 residues. Trimming at V came to 3 bases and at J to 5 bases, leaving 7 bases not matched to a gene. CDR3 nucleotides: TGTGCCAGCAGCGCCGACAGGGGAGGCGACAATGAGCAGTTCTTC. It specifies CASSADRGGDNEQFF. The variable domain in full, with the rest retrieved from reference TRBV9 and TRBJ2-1, is DSGVTQTPKHLITATGQRVTLRCSPRSGDLSVYWYQQSLDQGLQFLIQYYNGEERAKGNILERFSAQQFPDLHSELNLSSLELGDSALYFCASSADRGGDNEQFFGPGTRLTVL.

The chain carries TRBV7-8 and TRBJ1-1; 7 nucleotides align to TRBD1. The J segment lost 0 bases and the V segment lost 3 bases, leaving 7 bases of the junction unmatched. CDR1 is SGHVS and CDR2 is FQNEAQ in the germline V gene. The CDR3 loop spans 16 amino acids. CDR3 protein: CASSFRQGGMNTEAFF. CDR3 DNA sequence: TGTGCCAGCAGCTTCAGACAGGGAGGTATGAACACTGAAGCTTTCTTT.

The chain uses TRBV5-6 and TRBJ1-4; possibly TRBD1 for D (6 bases). This CDR3 is built from 15 residues. Between the trimmed V and J ends, which lost 3 bases and 6 bases, there was a span of 15 bases. Germline V lookup: CDR1 SGHDT, CDR2 YYEEEE. CDR3 coding DNA: TGTGCCAGCAGCTCCCAACAGGGAGGACATGAAAAACTGTTTTTT. This sequence encodes CASSSQQGGHEKLFF. The variable domain in full, with the rest retrieved from reference TRBV5-6 and TRBJ1-4, is DAGVTQSPTHLIKTRGQQVTLRCSPKSGHDTVSWYQQALGQGPQFIFQYYEEEERQRGNFPDRFSGHQFPNYSSELNVNALLLGDSALYLCASSSQQGGHEKLFFGSGTQLSVL.

The gene calls are TRBV6-4 and TRBJ1-4; weak D call: TRBD1 (6 bases). The CDR3 runs to 16 residues. From germline, CDR1 is MRHNA and CDR2 SNTAGT. V was cut by 6 bases and J by 4 bases, with 18 bases left in between. The CDR3 protein is CASRRYGGRDNEKLFF. The CDR3 nucleotides are TGTGCCAGCAGAAGATACGGGGGGCGCGATAATGAAAAACTGTTTTTT.

V gene TRBV6-5 combines with J gene TRBJ2-5; D is unclear. V lost 8 bases and J lost 3, with 13 bases in between. CDR1 MNHEY and CDR2 SVGAGI come from the germline V gene. The CDR3 extends over 13 amino acids. The CDR3 nucleotides are TGTGCCAGCGCACCCGGACGGGAAGAGACCCAGTACTTC. It is translated as CASAPGREETQYF.

This chain links TRBV5-1 with TRBJ2-7; TRBD1 agrees at 7 bases. V was pared by 4 bases and J by 3 bases, with 10 bases of the junction left unmatched. Germline V CDR1 and CDR2: SGHRS, YFSETQ. The CDR3 runs 15 residues. The CDR3 bases are TGCGCCAGCAGCGCGAGCCCACAGGGGTACTACGAGCAGTACTTC. Amino acid sequence: CASSASPQGYYEQYF.

The J gene is TRBJ1-5, the V gene TRBV2; weak D call: TRBD1 (5 bases). CDR1 is SNHLY and CDR2 is FYNNEI in the germline V gene. Trimming cost V 3 bases and J 5 bases, with 11 bases left between them. The CDR3 length is 14 residues. The CDR3 DNA reads TGTGCCAGCAGTGAGGGGGACGGGTATCAGCCCCAGCATTTT. As protein: CASSEGDGYQPQHF.

This chain connects TRBV7-3 to TRBJ2-3; D may be TRBD2 (5 bases). The CDR3 is 14 amino acids. The V and J ends lost 2 bases and 6 bases respectively, with 12 bases between them. Germline V CDR1 and CDR2: SGHTA, FQGTGA. CDR3 residues: CASSLGLGADTQYF. The CDR3 region has the DNA TGTGCCAGCAGCTTAGGTCTGGGAGCGGATACGCAGTATTTT.

The J gene is TRBJ2-2, the V gene TRBV7-2; D unclear. CDR3 length: 16 amino acids. Germline CDR1 is SGHTA and CDR2 is FQGNSA. The V end lost 1 base, the J end lost 6 bases, and 15 bases lay between the germline ends. The CDR3 loop reads CASSLVRSSLAGELFF. In DNA form, the CDR3 reads TGTGCCAGCAGCTTAGTCAGGTCCTCTCTGGCCGGGGAGCTGTTTTTT.

The chain has TRBV10-3 and TRBJ2-7, with D possibly TRBD2 on 5 matching bases. The CDR3 length is 15 residues. Germline CDR1 is ENHRY and CDR2 is SYGVKD. Trimming left V 0 bases short and J 0 bases short, with 9 bases between. The CDR3 DNA is TGTGCCATCAGTGAGTCGGAGCGGAGCTCCTACGAGCAGTACTTC. Translated, it gives CAISESERSSYEQYF.

The gene calls are TRBV6-5 and TRBJ2-2, with 7 nucleotides matching TRBD2. The junction had 2 bases not matched to a gene; V was cut back by 6 bases and J by 1 base. This CDR3 comprises 14 residues. Looked up from germline, CDR1 is MNHEY and CDR2 is SVGAGI. CDR3: CASRASGNTGELFF. DNA of the CDR3: TGTGCCAGCAGGGCTAGCGGGAACACCGGGGAGCTGTTTTTT.

The chain has TRBV6-1 and TRBJ1-2; 7 bases agree with TRBD1. The CDR3 has 13 amino acids. The V and J ends lost 6 bases and 7 bases, in that order; junction bases with no gene match: 8. Germline assignment: CDR1 MNHNS and CDR2 SASEGT. CDR3 sequence (DNA): TGTGCCAGCAGAACCACAGGGGAGGGTGGCTACACCTTC. As protein: CASRTTGEGGYTF.

The rearrangement joins TRBV9 to TRBJ2-5; D ambiguous. V gave up 0 bases and J gave up 4 bases, with 13 bases separating them. The germline V gene encodes CDR1 SGDLS and CDR2 YYNGEE. This CDR3 has 15 amino acids. The CDR3 DNA follows: TGTGCCAGCAGCGTAGCCCTGGCGGATAGAGAGACCCAGTACTTC. This sequence encodes CASSVALADRETQYF.

The chain recombines TRBV10-2 with TRBJ2-1; 9 bases are shared with TRBD2. V gave up 8 bases and J gave up 2 bases; unmatched junction bases: 4. CDR1 and CDR2 (germline): WSHSY, SAAADI. This CDR3 is built from 14 residues. The CDR3 loop reads CASASGGTYNEQFF. The CDR3 coding sequence is TGCGCCAGCGCAAGCGGGGGGACCTACAATGAGCAGTTCTTC.

The chain joins TRBV5-1 to TRBJ2-5; D is uncertain. This CDR3 has 14 residues. Germline CDR1 SGHRS, CDR2 YFSETQ. The germline V and J ends were trimmed by 0 bases and 4 bases, with 10 bases remaining between them. As DNA, the CDR3 is TGCGCCAGCAGCTTGGGCGGAGTAGGAGAGACCCAGTACTTC. This gives the protein CASSLGGVGETQYF. The whole variable domain, filled in from reference TRBV5-1 and TRBJ2-5, reads KAGVTQTPRYLIKTRGQQVTLSCSPISGHRSVSWYQQTPGQGLQFLFEYFSETQRNKGNFPGRFSGRQFSNSRSEMNVSTLELGDSALYLCASSLGGVGETQYFGPGTRLLVL.

The V call is TRBV11-2, the J call TRBJ2-7, with D perhaps TRBD1 or TRBD2 (5 bases each). The CDR3 sequence is 12 residues long. Trimming removed 7 bases at V and 6 bases at J, with 13 bases between. Germline V gene data show CDR1 as SGHAT and CDR2 as FQNNGV. CDR3 amino acids: CASNFGGREQYF. CDR3 nucleotides: TGTGCCAGCAACTTTGGGGGTCGCGAGCAGTACTTC.

The rearrangement links TRBV4-3 to TRBJ1-2; D perhaps matches TRBD1 (5 bases). Trimming took off 1 base at V and 8 bases at J, with 8 bases between the two ends. Germline V gives CDR1 LGHNA, CDR2 YSLEER. The CDR3 spans 12 residues. CDR3 DNA: TGCGCCAGCAGCCAAGTGGGGGTCGGCTACACCTTC. As protein: CASSQVGVGYTF.